A selection of T cell receptor beta chains follows, all from one sample in a study of cytotoxic CD8 clonotypes in ibrutinib-treated CLL. The data were produced by immunoSEQ multiplex PCR, yet TCRdb's version contains in-frame clones alone and is incomplete. The sample records around 310,000 clones, about 80% being singletons. The sequenced sample was PBMCs, obtained before ibrutinib treatment. These receptor sequences come from a human donor with chronic lymphocytic leukemia. The CDR3 runs from the conserved cysteine through the conserved F or W. Fields, in order: CDR3 length, clone size, D gene, J gene, V gene, CDR3 protein, CDR3 DNA. D genes are given only for firm matches. A clone size is listed for some rows: how often the clone was seen (once, few, many), or a class if it is expanded.

14 | few | NA | TRBJ1-2 | TRBV30 | CAWSGTPNSYGYTF | TGTGCCTGGAGTGGGACACCGAATAGCTATGGCTACACCTTC
13 | NA | NA | TRBJ2-4 | TRBV19 | CASSIQGWDIQYF | TGTGCCAGTAGTATTCAGGGGTGGGACATTCAGTACTTC
15 | NA | NA | TRBJ1-2 | TRBV5-8 | CASSLYALKGPGYTF | TGTGCCAGCAGCTTGTATGCCCTTAAAGGACCTGGCTACACCTTC
14 | NA | NA | TRBJ2-1 | TRBV5-6 | CASSLDPGANEQFF | TGTGCCAGCAGCTTAGACCCGGGCGCCAATGAGCAGTTCTTC
14 | NA | NA | TRBJ1-2 | TRBV15 | CATSRDGDYYGYTF | TGTGCCACCAGCAGAGATGGAGACTACTATGGCTACACCTTC
16 | NA | TRBD2 | TRBJ2-5 | TRBV5-1 | CASSLGTSGDQETQYF | TGCGCCAGCAGCCTTGGGACTAGCGGGGACCAAGAGACCCAGTACTTC
14 | NA | NA | TRBJ1-4 | TRBV7-2 | CASSFQTGGEKLFF | TGTGCCAGCAGCTTCCAGACTGGGGGTGAAAAACTGTTTTTT
13 | NA | NA | TRBJ2-7 | TRBV5-1 | CASSVQSSYEQYF | TGCGCCAGCAGCGTCCAAAGCTCCTACGAGCAGTACTTC
16 | NA | TRBD1 | TRBJ2-7 | TRBV5-1 | CASSLDVQGASYEQYF | TGCGCCAGCAGCTTGGATGTGCAGGGGGCCTCCTACGAGCAGTACTTC
11 | NA | NA | TRBJ2-7 | TRBV2 | CASTQLYEQYF | TGTGCCAGCACACAGTTGTACGAGCAGTACTTC
15 | NA | NA | TRBJ1-5 | TRBV5-1 | CASSLDVNSNQPQHF | TGCGCCAGCAGCTTGGATGTTAATAGCAATCAGCCCCAGCATTTT
16 | once | NA | TRBJ2-1 | TRBV10-3 | CAISALLAGQDNEQFF | TGTGCCATCAGTGCCCTCCTAGCGGGACAGGACAATGAGCAGTTCTTC
17 | NA | NA | TRBJ2-1 | TRBV5-1 | CASSASFRGPSYNEQFF | TGCGCCAGCAGCGCCAGTTTCAGGGGACCCTCCTACAATGAGCAGTTCTTC
17 | NA | TRBD1 | TRBJ1-1 | TRBV7-9 | CASSLVYLTGGNTEAFF | TGTGCCAGCAGCTTAGTTTATCTTACAGGGGGTAACACTGAAGCTTTCTTT
14 | NA | TRBD1 | TRBJ1-1 | TRBV9 | CASSKLTGYTEAFF | TGTGCCAGCAGCAAACTGACAGGGTACACTGAAGCTTTCTTT
15 | once | TRBD2 | TRBJ2-1 | TRBV30 | CACTYMTSGGNEQFF | TGTGCCTGCACGTACATGACTAGCGGAGGGAATGAGCAGTTCTTC
17 | NA | TRBD2 | TRBJ2-3 | TRBV5-1 | CASSQTSGRAPTDTQYF | TGCGCCAGCAGCCAGACTAGCGGGAGGGCCCCCACAGATACGCAGTATTTT
14 | NA | TRBD2 | TRBJ2-7 | TRBV6-1 | CASSEFGRSNEQYF | TGTGCCAGCAGTGAATTCGGGAGGAGTAACGAGCAGTACTTC
16 | NA | NA | TRBJ2-6 | TRBV18 | CASSARGFSGANVLTF | TGTGCCAGCTCAGCCAGGGGTTTCTCTGGGGCCAACGTCCTGACTTTC
14 | NA | TRBD2 | TRBJ2-2 | TRBV2 | CASKGTRGTGELFF | TGTGCCAGCAAGGGGACTAGGGGAACCGGGGAGCTGTTTTTT
16 | NA | NA | TRBJ2-5 | TRBV12-2 | CASRLELAGARETQYF | TGTGCAAGTCGCTTAGAACTAGCGGGAGCTAGGGAGACCCAGTACTTC
15 | NA | TRBD1 | TRBJ1-1 | TRBV11-2 | CASSSTGTGRTEAFF | TGTGCCAGCAGCTCGACCGGGACAGGGAGGACTGAAGCTTTCTTT
15 | NA | TRBD1 | TRBJ2-2 | TRBV2 | CASKQDRANTGELFF | TGTGCCAGCAAACAGGACAGGGCGAACACCGGGGAGCTGTTTTTT
14 | few | NA | TRBJ2-7 | TRBV6-5 | CASSYPGSSYEQYF | TGTGCCAGCAGTTATCCTGGGAGCTCCTACGAGCAGTACTTC
15 | NA | NA | TRBJ2-7 | TRBV5-6 | CASSLSIRASYEQYF | TGTGCCAGCAGCTTGTCGATCAGAGCCTCCTACGAGCAGTACTTC
15 | few | NA | TRBJ1-1 | TRBV21-1 | CASSKVVTRNTEAFF | TGTGCCAGCAGCAAAGTTGTGACAAGGAACACTGAAGCTTTCTTT
12 | once | NA | TRBJ1-2 | TRBV28 | CASSLREYGYTF | TGTGCCAGCAGTTTGCGGGAATATGGCTACACCTTC
16 | once | TRBD2 | TRBJ2-3 | TRBV28 | CASSNKGLAVPYTQYF | TGTGCCAGCAGTAATAAGGGACTAGCGGTGCCATATACGCAGTATTTT
11 | NA | NA | TRBJ2-7 | TRBV28 | CATKRRYEQYF | TGTGCCACTAAGAGGCGGTACGAGCAGTACTTC
12 | once | NA | TRBJ2-1 | TRBV27 | CASSPENNEQFF | TGTGCCAGCAGTCCAGAAAACAATGAGCAGTTCTTC
12 | NA | NA | TRBJ2-3 | TRBV30 | CAWSVNLGAQYF | TGTGCCTGGAGTGTAAACCTTGGAGCGCAGTATTTT
14 | once | TRBD2 | TRBJ2-7 | TRBV9 | CASSPRTSSYEQYF | TGTGCCAGCAGCCCAAGGACTAGCTCCTACGAGCAGTACTTC
13 | once | NA | TRBJ1-5 | TRBV29-1 | CSVDVGGNQPQHF | TGCAGCGTTGATGTCGGGGGAAATCAGCCCCAGCATTTT
13 | NA | NA | TRBJ1-2 | TRBV27 | CASHDGAYYGYTF | TGTGCCAGCCATGACGGGGCGTACTATGGCTACACCTTC
12 | NA | NA | TRBJ2-1 | TRBV10-3 | CAINRGGNEQFF | TGTGCCATCAACCGGGGCGGCAATGAGCAGTTCTTC
14 | NA | NA | TRBJ2-5 | TRBV12-5 | CASGLGAGQETQYF | TGTGCTAGTGGTTTGGGCGCGGGACAAGAGACCCAGTACTTC
11 | NA | NA | TRBJ1-2 | TRBV19 | CASRLWYGYTF | TGTGCCAGTAGGCTCTGGTATGGCTACACCTTC
15 | NA | NA | TRBJ1-5 | TRBV5-6 | CASSGTGSSNQPQHF | TGTGCCAGCAGCGGAACGGGGAGTAGCAATCAGCCCCAGCATTTT
13 | NA | TRBD1 | TRBJ2-1 | TRBV18 | CASSQTGDGEQFF | TGTGCCAGCTCACAAACAGGGGATGGTGAGCAGTTCTTC
15 | NA | NA | TRBJ1-1 | TRBV4-3 | CASSPRDRLNTEAFF | TGCGCCAGCAGCCCTAGGGACCGCCTGAACACTGAAGCTTTCTTT
14 | once | NA | TRBJ2-5 | TRBV7-2 | CASTKGLNQETQYF | TGTGCCAGCACCAAAGGCCTAAACCAAGAGACCCAGTACTTC
14 | NA | NA | TRBJ2-3 | TRBV7-7 | CASSLEGLTDTQYF | TGTGCTAGCAGCTTGGAAGGGCTCACAGATACGCAGTATTTT
16 | NA | NA | TRBJ2-1 | TRBV15 | CATSRLGRSSYNEQFF | TGTGCCACCAGCAGATTGGGGCGATCGTCCTACAATGAGCAGTTCTTC
14 | once | NA | TRBJ1-2 | TRBV5-5 | CASSQPDRAGGYTF | TGTGCCAGCAGCCAACCGGACCGCGCCGGTGGCTACACCTTC
13 | NA | NA | TRBJ2-5 | TRBV2 | CASLSRDLGTQYF | TGTGCCAGCTTGTCCCGGGACCTGGGGACCCAGTACTTC
15 | few | TRBD2 | TRBJ2-1 | TRBV18 | CASSPGLADYNEQFF | TGTGCCAGCTCACCGGGGCTAGCGGACTACAATGAGCAGTTCTTC
15 | NA | NA | TRBJ1-1 | TRBV11-2 | CASSTGTYPGTEAFF | TGTGCCAGCAGCACAGGGACCTATCCTGGGACTGAAGCTTTCTTT
14 | NA | NA | TRBJ2-7 | TRBV7-8 | CASSLAAVGNEQYF | TGTGCCAGCAGCTTAGCTGCGGTGGGAAACGAGCAGTACTTC
15 | few | TRBD2 | TRBJ2-4 | TRBV15 | CATSRRGEAKNIQYF | TGTGCCACCAGCAGACGGGGGGAAGCCAAAAACATTCAGTACTTC
12 | NA | NA | TRBJ1-5 | TRBV28 | CASSIIVQPQHF | TGTGCCAGCAGCATCATTGTTCAGCCCCAGCATTTT
15 | NA | TRBD2 | TRBJ2-1 | TRBV7-8 | CASSLRGTTSREQFF | TGTGCCAGCAGCCTCCGAGGGACTACCAGCCGTGAGCAGTTCTTC
14 | NA | NA | TRBJ1-1 | TRBV18 | CASSPTVRNTEAFF | TGTGCCAGCTCACCGACGGTAAGGAACACTGAAGCTTTCTTT
16 | NA | NA | TRBJ2-2 | TRBV21-1 | CASSNIPQREHGELFF | TGTGCCAGCAGCAATATACCGCAGCGGGAGCACGGGGAGCTGTTTTTT
15 | once | TRBD1 | TRBJ2-7 | TRBV5-1 | CASSSDRGGSYEQYF | TGCGCCAGCAGCTCCGACAGGGGAGGATCCTACGAGCAGTACTTC
16 | NA | TRBD1 | TRBJ1-5 | TRBV5-8 | CASSPGTGFSNQPQHF | TGTGCCAGCAGCCCAGGGACAGGCTTTAGCAATCAGCCCCAGCATTTT